This entry lists 14 T cell receptor beta chains sequenced from one sample in a study of T cell responses to AZD1222 COVID-19 vaccine. Produced via immunoSEQ multiplex PCR; TCRdb's table is partial and in-frame only. The data show under 150,000 clones, around nine tenths seen once. The input for sequencing was peripheral blood, taken on day 0 of MenACWY control vaccination. Source of these receptors: an adult in good health.

The V and J genes are TRBV9 and TRBJ1-1, with a weak D call TRBD1 (5 bases). Per germline, CDR1 SGDLS and CDR2 YYNGEE. The V gene lost 4 bases and the J gene lost 0 bases, with 16 bases spanning the gap. The CDR3 has 16 amino acids. In DNA, the CDR3 is TGTGCCAGCAGCTTAGGTGGTTCAGGGCTGAACACTGAAGCTTTCTTT. Protein: CASSLGGSGLNTEAFF.

The V gene is TRBV2, the J gene TRBJ1-3; D perhaps matches TRBD1 (6 bases). V lost 5 bases and J lost 0, with 17 bases in between. CDR1 is SNHLY and CDR2 is FYNNEI in the germline V gene. The CDR3 contains 17 residues. CDR3 DNA sequence: TGTGCCAGCAGTCCCCGGACAGTGAAGTCCTCTGGAAACACCATATATTTT. Encoded protein: CASSPRTVKSSGNTIYF.

CDR3 sequence: CAISESDYGYTF. The CDR3 DNA reads as TGTGCCATCAGTGAGAGTGACTATGGCTACACCTTC. The genes are TRBV10-3 and TRBJ1-2; unclear D gene. This CDR3 region has 12 residues. The V gene's germline CDR1 is ENHRY and CDR2 SYGVKD. V was cut by 2 bases and J by 3 bases, with 4 bases left in between.

This clone was picked up one time. The rearrangement joins TRBV28 to TRBJ1-5, with D unclear. CDR1 is MDHEN, CDR2 SYDVKM, per germline. V shed 2 bases and J shed 0 bases, with 14 bases lying between them. The CDR3 is 17 residues long. CDR3 in amino acids: CASSLPYPPDSNQPQHF. The CDR3, as DNA: TGTGCCAGCAGTTTACCCTATCCTCCAGATAGCAATCAGCCCCAGCATTTT.

The rearrangement links TRBV5-5 to TRBJ1-3; D not resolved. The CDR3 is made up of 16 amino acids. The germline V gene encodes CDR1 SGHKS and CDR2 YYEKEE (reference sequence). The V gene lost 4 bases and the J gene lost 0 bases, with 14 bases spanning the gap. The CDR3, as DNA: TGTGCCAGCAGCCCCCAACCGGCCTCCTCTGGAAACACCATATATTTT. Its protein product is CASSPQPASSGNTIYF.

This clone was recorded once. The CDR3 spells CAISDGGKGGTGYIYGYTF. Here the CDR3 DNA reads TGTGCCATCAGTGATGGGGGAAAGGGGGGGACAGGCTATATCTATGGCTACACCTTC. The chain combines TRBV10-3 with TRBJ1-2; 8 bases agree with TRBD1. Trimming at V came to 3 bases and at J to 4 bases, leaving 19 bases not matched to a gene. The CDR3 is made up of 19 amino acids. Germline V gene data show CDR1 as ENHRY and CDR2 as SYGVKD.

The chain joins TRBV12-2 to TRBJ1-4. TRBV12-2 is a pseudogene segment. This CDR3 is 14 amino acids long. The CDR3 reads CASRLREGNEKLFF. The CDR3 nucleotides read TGTGCAAGTCGCTTGAGGGAGGGCAATGAAAAACTGTTTTTT.

This clone was seen once. V and J are TRBV4-1 and TRBJ1-3; D not certain. Between the trimmed V and J ends, which lost 4 bases and 0 bases, there was a span of 25 bases. The CDR3 is 20 residues long. Germline CDR1 and CDR2: MGHRA and YSYEKL. CDR3 in DNA: TGCGCCAGCAGCCGCGGGTCCGGAGTCAGGTCGTCGCTCTCTGGAAACACCATATATTTT. It codes for CASSRGSGVRSSLSGNTIYF.

V gene TRBV10-3 combines with J gene TRBJ2-7, with D possibly TRBD2 on 6 matching bases. Germline V gene sequence: CDR1 ENHRY, CDR2 SYGVKD. The V gene lost 3 bases and the J gene lost 2 bases, with 20 bases spanning the gap. The CDR3 runs to 17 residues. CDR3 loop: CAISEWGSSEIPYEQYF. DNA for the CDR3: TGTGCCATCAGTGAATGGGGTTCTAGCGAAATACCCTACGAGCAGTACTTC.

This chain joins TRBV13 and TRBJ1-2; a weak D match, TRBD1 (6 bases). CDR3 length equals 16 residues. Germline V CDR1 and CDR2: PRHDT, FYEKMQ (reference sequence). The V gene lost 5 bases and the J gene lost 4 bases, with 20 bases spanning the gap. The chain's CDR3 is CASSLTGGDEPYGYTF. CDR3 DNA: TGTGCCAGCAGCCTAACGGGGGGCGACGAGCCCTATGGCTACACCTTC.

The chain couples TRBV19 to TRBJ2-1; either TRBD1 or TRBD2 may supply D (5 bases each). The V end lost 5 bases, the J end lost 0 bases, and 14 bases lay between the germline ends. The CDR3 consists of 16 residues. Per the germline V gene, CDR1 is LNHDA and CDR2 is SQIVND (reference sequence). As DNA, the CDR3 is TGTGCCAGTAGTCCGGGACCGATGAGCTCCTACAATGAGCAGTTCTTC. Translation: CASSPGPMSSYNEQFF.

This clone occurred once. The chain is built from TRBV6-5 and TRBJ1-5; 11 bases line up with TRBD1. The germline V gene has CDR1 MNHEY and CDR2 SVGAGI. The CDR3 length is 15 residues. The J segment lost 1 base and the V segment lost 6 bases, leaving 2 bases of the junction unmatched. CDR3: CASSGTGGSNQPQHF. The CDR3 coding sequence is TGTGCCAGCAGCGGGACAGGGGGAAGCAATCAGCCCCAGCATTTT.

This rearrangement joins TRBV9 to TRBJ2-5, with 10 bases matching TRBD2. The CDR3 consists of 17 residues. V was clipped by 4 bases and J by 3 bases; unmatched bases: 12. Per the germline V gene, CDR1 is SGDLS and CDR2 is YYNGEE. The CDR3 nucleotides are TGTGCCAGCAGCTTATCGATTAGCGGGAGGTCTGAAGAGACCCAGTACTTC. This gives the protein CASSLSISGRSEETQYF.

The V gene is TRBV5-1, the J gene TRBJ2-3; D might be TRBD1 or TRBD2, each matching 7 bases. The CDR3 contains 14 residues. V was clipped by 6 bases and J by 3 bases, with 14 bases between them. Germline V gene data show CDR1 as SGHRS and CDR2 as YFSETQ. The CDR3 DNA reads TGCGCCAGCACCCGACAGGGAGGGACAGATACGCAGTATTTT. Its translation: CASTRQGGTDTQYF.